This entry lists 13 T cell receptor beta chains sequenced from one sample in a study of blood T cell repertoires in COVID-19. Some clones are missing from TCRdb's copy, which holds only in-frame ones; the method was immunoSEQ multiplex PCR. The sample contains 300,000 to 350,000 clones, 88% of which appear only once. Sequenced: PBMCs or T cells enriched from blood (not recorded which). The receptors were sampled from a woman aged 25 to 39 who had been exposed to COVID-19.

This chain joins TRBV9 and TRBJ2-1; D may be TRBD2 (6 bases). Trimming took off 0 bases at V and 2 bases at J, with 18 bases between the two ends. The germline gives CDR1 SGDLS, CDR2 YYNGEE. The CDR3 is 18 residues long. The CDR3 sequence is CASSVEVEPGLPYNEQFF. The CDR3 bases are TGTGCCAGCAGCGTAGAGGTGGAACCGGGACTTCCCTACAATGAGCAGTTCTTC.

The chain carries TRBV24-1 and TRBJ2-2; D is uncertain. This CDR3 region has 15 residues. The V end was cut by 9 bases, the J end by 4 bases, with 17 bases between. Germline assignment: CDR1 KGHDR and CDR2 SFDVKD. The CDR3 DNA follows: TGTGCCACCGGAGATCGGCAGACGGCCACCGGGGAGCTGTTTTTT. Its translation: CATGDRQTATGELFF.

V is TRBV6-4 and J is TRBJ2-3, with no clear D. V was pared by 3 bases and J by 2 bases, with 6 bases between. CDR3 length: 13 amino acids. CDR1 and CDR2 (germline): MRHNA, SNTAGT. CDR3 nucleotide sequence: TGTGCCAGCAGTGATCAGGCCACAGATACGCAGTATTTT. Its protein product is CASSDQATDTQYF.

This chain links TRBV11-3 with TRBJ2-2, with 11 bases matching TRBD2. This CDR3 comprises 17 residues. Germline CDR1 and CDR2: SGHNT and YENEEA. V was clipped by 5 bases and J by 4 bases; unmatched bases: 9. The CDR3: CASSLIAGGPVTGELFF. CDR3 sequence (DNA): TGTGCCAGCAGCCTAATAGCGGGAGGGCCGGTCACCGGGGAGCTGTTTTTT.

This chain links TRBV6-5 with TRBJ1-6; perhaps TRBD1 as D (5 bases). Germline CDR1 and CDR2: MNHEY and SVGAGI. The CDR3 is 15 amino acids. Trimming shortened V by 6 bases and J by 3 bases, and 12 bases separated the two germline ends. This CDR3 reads CASSPEQVYNSPLHF. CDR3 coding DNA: TGTGCCAGCAGCCCCGAACAGGTCTATAATTCACCCCTCCACTTT.

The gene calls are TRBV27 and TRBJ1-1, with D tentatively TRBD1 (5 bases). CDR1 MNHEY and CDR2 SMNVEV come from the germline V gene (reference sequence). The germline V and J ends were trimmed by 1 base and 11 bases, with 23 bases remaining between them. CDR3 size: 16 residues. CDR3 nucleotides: TGTGCCAGCAGTTTATGGGGCGACTCCAGCATTTTCGAGGCTTTCTTT. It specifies CASSLWGDSSIFEAFF.

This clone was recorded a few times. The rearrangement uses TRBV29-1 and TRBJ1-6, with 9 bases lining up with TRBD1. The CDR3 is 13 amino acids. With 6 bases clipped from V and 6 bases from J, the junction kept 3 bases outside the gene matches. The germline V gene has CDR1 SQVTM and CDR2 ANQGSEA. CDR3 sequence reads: CSVGTGSNSPLHF. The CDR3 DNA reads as TGCAGCGTCGGGACAGGGTCTAATTCACCCCTCCACTTT.

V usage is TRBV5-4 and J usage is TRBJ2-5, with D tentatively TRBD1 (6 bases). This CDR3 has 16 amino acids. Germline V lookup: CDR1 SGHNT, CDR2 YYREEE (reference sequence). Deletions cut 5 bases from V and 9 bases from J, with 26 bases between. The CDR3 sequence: CASREDSGRAYSPQYF. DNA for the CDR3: TGTGCCAGCAGGGAGGACAGTGGAAGGGCTTATAGCCCCCAGTACTTC.

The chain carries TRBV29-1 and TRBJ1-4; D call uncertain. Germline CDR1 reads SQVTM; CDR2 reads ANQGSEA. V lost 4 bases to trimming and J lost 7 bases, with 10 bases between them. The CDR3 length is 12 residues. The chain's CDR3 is CSVVSVSEKLFF. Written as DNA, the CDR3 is TGCAGCGTTGTCTCTGTTAGTGAAAAACTGTTTTTT.

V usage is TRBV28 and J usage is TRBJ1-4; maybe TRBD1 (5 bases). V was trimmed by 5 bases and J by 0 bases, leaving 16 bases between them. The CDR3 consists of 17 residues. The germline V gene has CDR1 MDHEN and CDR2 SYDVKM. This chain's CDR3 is CASSGAGQGSTNEKLFF. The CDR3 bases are TGTGCCAGCAGTGGCGCGGGGCAGGGATCAACTAATGAAAAACTGTTTTTT.

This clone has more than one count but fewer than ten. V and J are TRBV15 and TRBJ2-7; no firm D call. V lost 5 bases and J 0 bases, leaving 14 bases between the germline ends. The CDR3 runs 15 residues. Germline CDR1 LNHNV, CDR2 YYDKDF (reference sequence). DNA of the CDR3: TGTGCCACCAGCTACGAAGGCGGCAGCTCCTACGAGCAGTACTTC. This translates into CATSYEGGSSYEQYF.

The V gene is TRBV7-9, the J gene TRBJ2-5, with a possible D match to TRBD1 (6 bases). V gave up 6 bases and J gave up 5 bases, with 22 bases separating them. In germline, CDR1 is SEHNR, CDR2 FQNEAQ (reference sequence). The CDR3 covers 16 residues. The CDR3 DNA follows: TGTGCCAGCAGGCCGAACTTCCAGGGAAGGGGGGAGACCCAGTACTTC. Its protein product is CASRPNFQGRGETQYF. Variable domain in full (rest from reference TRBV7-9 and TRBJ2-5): DTGVSQNPRHKITKRGQNVTFRCDPISEHNRLYWYRQTLGQGPEFLTYFQNEAQLEKSRLLSDRFSAERPKGSFSTLEIQRTEQGDSAMYLCASRPNFQGRGETQYFGPGTRLLVL.

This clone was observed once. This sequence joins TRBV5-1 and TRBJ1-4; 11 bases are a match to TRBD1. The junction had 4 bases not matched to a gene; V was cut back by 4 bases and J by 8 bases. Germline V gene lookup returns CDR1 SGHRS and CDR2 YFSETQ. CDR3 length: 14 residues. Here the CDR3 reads CASSIGQGAEKLFF. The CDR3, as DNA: TGCGCCAGCAGCATCGGACAGGGGGCCGAAAAACTGTTTTTT.